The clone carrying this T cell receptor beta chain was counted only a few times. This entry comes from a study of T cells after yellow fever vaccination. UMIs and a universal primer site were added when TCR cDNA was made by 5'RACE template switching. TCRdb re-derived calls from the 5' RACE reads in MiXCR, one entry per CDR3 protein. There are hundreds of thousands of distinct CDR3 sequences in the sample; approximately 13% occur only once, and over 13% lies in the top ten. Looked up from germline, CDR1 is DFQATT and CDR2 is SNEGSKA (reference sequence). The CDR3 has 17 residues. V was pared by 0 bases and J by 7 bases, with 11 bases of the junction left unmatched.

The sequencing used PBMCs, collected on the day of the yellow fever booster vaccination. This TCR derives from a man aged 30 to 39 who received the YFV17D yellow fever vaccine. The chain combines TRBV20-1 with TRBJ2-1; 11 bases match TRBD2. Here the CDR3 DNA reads TGCAGTGCTAGAGATTGGGTAGCGGCTAGCGGGAGGAATGAGCAGTTCTTC. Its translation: CSARDWVAASGRNEQFF.